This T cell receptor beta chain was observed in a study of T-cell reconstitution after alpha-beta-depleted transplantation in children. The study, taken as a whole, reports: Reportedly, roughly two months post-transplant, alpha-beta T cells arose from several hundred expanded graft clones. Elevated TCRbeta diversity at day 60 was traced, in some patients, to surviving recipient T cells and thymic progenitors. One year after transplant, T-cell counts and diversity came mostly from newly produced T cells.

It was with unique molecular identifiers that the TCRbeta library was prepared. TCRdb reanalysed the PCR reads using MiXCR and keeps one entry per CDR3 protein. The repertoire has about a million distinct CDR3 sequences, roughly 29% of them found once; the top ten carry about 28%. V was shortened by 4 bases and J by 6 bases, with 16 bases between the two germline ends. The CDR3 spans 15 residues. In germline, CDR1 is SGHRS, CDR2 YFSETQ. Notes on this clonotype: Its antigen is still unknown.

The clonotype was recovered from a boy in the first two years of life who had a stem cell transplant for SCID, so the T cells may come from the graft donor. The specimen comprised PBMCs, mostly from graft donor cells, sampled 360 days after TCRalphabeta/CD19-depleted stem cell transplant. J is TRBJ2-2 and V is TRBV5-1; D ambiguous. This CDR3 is CASSPTTGYAGELFF. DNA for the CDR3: TGCGCCAGCAGCCCAACGACCGGGTATGCCGGGGAGCTGTTTTTT.